The 5 T cell receptor beta chains reported below all come from one sample, sequenced in a study of shared clonotypes between healthy human individuals. TCRdb's table, derived via immunoSEQ multiplex PCR, lists solely in-frame clones and lacks some. The data hold 2 million to 2.5 million clones, with around 90% observed a single time. The source material was naive CD4+ T cells from PBMCs. Specified subset: CD45RA+ positively selected. The receptors shown here come from a man in his late teens or twenties in good health. Some clones in this sample may be carry-over from other donors' samples.

The genes are TRBV28 and TRBJ1-2; a possible D gene is TRBD1 (5 bases). Deletions cut 4 bases from V and 4 bases from J, with 16 bases between. Germline lookup yields CDR1 MDHEN and CDR2 SYDVKM. The length of the CDR3 is 15 residues. The CDR3 reads CASSSAGIGFYGYTF. The CDR3 bases are TGTGCCAGCAGTTCAGCAGGGATCGGATTCTATGGCTACACCTTC.

The V gene is TRBV25-1, the J gene TRBJ1-1; no clear D gene. Per germline, CDR1 MGHDK and CDR2 SYGVNS. The CDR3 is 13 residues long. Trimming took off 6 bases at V and 1 base at J, with 9 bases between the two ends. CDR3 sequence: CASRRDENTEAFF. CDR3 DNA: TGTGCCAGCAGGCGCGATGAGAACACTGAAGCTTTCTTT.

The V call is TRBV6-5, the J call TRBJ2-7; TRBD2 is a possible D gene (6 bases). Germline CDR1 reads MNHEY; CDR2 reads SVGAGI. CDR3 length equals 14 residues. V shed 7 bases and J shed 0 bases, with 13 bases lying between them. The chain's CDR3 is CASTGVPSSYEQYF. In nucleotides, the CDR3 is TGTGCCAGCACGGGGGTCCCGAGCTCCTACGAGCAGTACTTC.

This chain links TRBV6-1 with TRBJ2-2; D possibly corresponds to TRBD2 (6 bases). V lost 0 bases and J 5 bases, leaving 10 bases between the germline ends. The CDR3 runs 15 residues. Germline CDR1 is MNHNS and CDR2 is SASEGT. The chain's CDR3 is CASSEASGVTGELFF. DNA of the CDR3: TGTGCCAGCAGTGAAGCTAGCGGTGTGACCGGGGAGCTGTTTTTT.

The chain combines TRBV5-1 with TRBJ2-3; D is undetermined. Germline CDR1 SGHRS, CDR2 YFSETQ. CDR3 length equals 14 residues. V lost 8 bases, J lost 0 bases, and 13 bases lay in between. This CDR3 is CASHKGTSTDTQYF. The CDR3 DNA sequence: TGCGCCAGTCACAAAGGCACGAGCACAGATACGCAGTATTTT.